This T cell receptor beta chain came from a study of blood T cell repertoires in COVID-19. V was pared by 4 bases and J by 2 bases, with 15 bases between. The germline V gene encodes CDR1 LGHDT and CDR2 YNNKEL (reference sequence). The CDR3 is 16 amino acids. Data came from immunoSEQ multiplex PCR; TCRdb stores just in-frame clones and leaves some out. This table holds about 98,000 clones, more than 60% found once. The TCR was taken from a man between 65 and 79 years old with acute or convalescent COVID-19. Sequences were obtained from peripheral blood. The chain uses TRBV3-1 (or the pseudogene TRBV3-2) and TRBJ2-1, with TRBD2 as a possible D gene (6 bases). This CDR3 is CASSPQVAATYNEQFF. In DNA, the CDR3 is TGTGCCAGCAGCCCGCAGGTAGCGGCTACCTACAATGAGCAGTTCTTC.